Presented here are 21 T cell receptor beta chains from one specimen sequenced in a study of a mutant IDH1 vaccine in newly diagnosed glioma. The time point is: week 23, last vaccination. The investigators gave 300 ug of mutant IDH1 20-mer peptide in each vaccine dose, together with topical imiquimod. Assay: immunoSEQ multiplex PCR; the TCRdb copy retains only in-frame clones and omits some. The table includes tens of thousands of clones, 75% to 90% detected once. Antigen specificity for these receptors is unknown. Here the sequenced sample was PBMCs, taken from a glioma patient whose treatment included an IDH1 peptide vaccine. The source of these receptors is a woman younger than 30 with glioma.

The gene calls are TRBV4-2 and TRBJ1-3; TRBD1 might be the D (6 bases). CDR3 size: 14 residues. Deletions cut 8 bases from V and 2 bases from J, with 13 bases between. Germline CDR1 is LGHNA and CDR2 is YNFKEQ. The CDR3 spells CASSSGQTGNTIYF. The CDR3 nucleotides read TGTGCCAGCTCGTCTGGACAGACTGGAAACACCATATATTTT.

In this sample, this clone turned up a few times. The gene calls are TRBV14 and TRBJ1-1, with a tentative D call TRBD1 (6 bases). The CDR3 has 17 amino acids. CDR1 is SGHDN and CDR2 is FVKESK in the germline V gene. V dropped 4 bases and J dropped 1 base, with 19 bases sitting between them. CDR3 sequence: CASSPTLGGQSNTEAFF. In DNA, the CDR3 is TGTGCCAGCAGCCCCACCCTAGGGGGGCAATCGAACACTGAAGCTTTCTTT.

The genes are TRBV2 and TRBJ2-3, with D possibly matching TRBD1 (8 bases). Looked up from germline, CDR1 is SNHLY and CDR2 is FYNNEI. The ends were cut back, 5 bases at V and 4 bases at J, with 28 bases in the middle. The CDR3 runs 19 residues. CDR3 sequence (DNA): TGTGCCAGCAGTCCTTACAGATTGAACAGGGGGGGGGATTCAGATACGCAGTATTTT. Encoded protein: CASSPYRLNRGGDSDTQYF.

This chain uses TRBV7-2 with TRBJ1-1; D may be TRBD1 (5 bases). There are 16 residues in the CDR3. V was pared by 5 bases and J by 0 bases, with 16 bases between. Looked up from germline, CDR1 is SGHTA and CDR2 is FQGNSA. Here the CDR3 DNA reads TGTGCCAGCAGCCCCCAGACAGTATCTATGAACACTGAAGCTTTCTTT. This gives the protein CASSPQTVSMNTEAFF.

This clone was seen only a few times. V gene TRBV19 combines with J gene TRBJ1-1; D perhaps matches TRBD1 (5 bases). The CDR3 length is 14 residues. The ends were cut back, 11 bases at V and 1 base at J, with 17 bases in the middle. Germline values: CDR1 LNHDA, CDR2 SQIVND (reference sequence). CDR3 DNA: TGTGCCTCTAGGGCAGGGTCAAGGAACACTGAAGCTTTCTTT. Translating gives CASRAGSRNTEAFF.

J is TRBJ2-5 and V is TRBV4-2, with 9 bases that match TRBD2. This CDR3 has 15 residues. V dropped 1 base and J dropped 5; count of bases not matched to a gene: 5. Germline V gene data show CDR1 as LGHNA and CDR2 as YNFKEQ. As DNA, the CDR3 is TGTGCCAGCAGCCAAGGCGGGGGGGGGATGGAGACCCAGTACTTC. It is translated as CASSQGGGGMETQYF.

The rearrangement links TRBV25-1 to TRBJ1-1, with 8 bases aligning to TRBD1. This CDR3 region has 13 residues. Germline V gene sequence: CDR1 MGHDK, CDR2 SYGVNS. The junction had 4 bases not matched to a gene; V was cut back by 7 bases and J by 3 bases. In DNA, the CDR3 is TGTGCCAGCAATGAGGACAGGGACACTGAAGCTTTCTTT. This sequence encodes CASNEDRDTEAFF.

The CDR3 coding sequence is TGTGCGCTTGGGTTTCCCTTCGATGGTCAGCCCCAGCATTTT. This codes for CALGFPFDGQPQHF. J is TRBJ1-5 and V is TRBV28; D unclear. The CDR3 sequence is 14 residues long. Per the germline V gene, CDR1 is MDHEN and CDR2 is SYDVKM.

The rearrangement joins TRBV28 to TRBJ1-2; D unclear. The ends were cut back, 3 bases at V and 0 bases at J, with 14 bases in the middle. Germline values: CDR1 MDHEN, CDR2 SYDVKM. The CDR3 is 16 amino acids. CDR3 sequence: CASSLQAGGSNYGYTF. The CDR3 DNA sequence: TGTGCCAGCAGTTTGCAGGCAGGAGGATCTAACTATGGCTACACCTTC.

The rearrangement links TRBV7-9 to TRBJ1-5; the match to TRBD1 covers 10 bases. V shed 5 bases, J shed 7 bases, and the junction held 2 bases outside the gene matches. The CDR3 loop spans 13 amino acids. Per the germline V gene, CDR1 is SEHNR and CDR2 is FQNEAQ (reference sequence). As DNA, the CDR3 is TGTGCCAGCAGCGGGACAGGGGACCAGCCCCAGCATTTT. This codes for CASSGTGDQPQHF.

CDR3 in amino acids: CAYGRANYGYTF. The CDR3 DNA reads as TGTGCCTACGGCAGGGCCAACTATGGCTACACCTTC. V gene TRBV28 combines with J gene TRBJ1-2; a possible D gene is TRBD1 (5 bases). Germline V gives CDR1 MDHEN, CDR2 SYDVKM. The CDR3 is 12 residues long. V lost 11 bases to trimming and J lost 2 bases, with 12 bases between them.

This chain links TRBV7-9 with TRBJ2-7; TRBD1 matches 10 bases. This CDR3 is built from 13 residues. Germline CDR1 and CDR2: SEHNR and FQNEAQ (reference sequence). Trimming at V came to 6 bases and at J to 4 bases, leaving 3 bases not matched to a gene. The CDR3 here is CASSPGQGYEQYF. The DNA of the CDR3 is TGTGCCAGCAGTCCGGGACAGGGGTACGAGCAGTACTTC. Full variable domain (outside the CDR3, taken from reference TRBV7-9 and TRBJ2-7): DTGVSQNPRHKITKRGQNVTFRCDPISEHNRLYWYRQTLGQGPEFLTYFQNEAQLEKSRLLSDRFSAERPKGSFSTLEIQRTEQGDSAMYLCASSPGQGYEQYFGPGTRLTVT.

The gene calls are TRBV4-3 and TRBJ2-2; a weak D match, TRBD2 (5 bases). CDR1 and CDR2 (germline): LGHNA, YSLEER. This CDR3 has 19 amino acids. The V end was cut by 0 bases, the J end by 4 bases, with 21 bases between. The CDR3 nucleotides read TGCGCCAGCAGCCAAGACCCCCCGGCTGGAGGCGGTGGCACCGGGGAGCTGTTTTTT. This gives the protein CASSQDPPAGGGGTGELFF.

The rearrangement uses TRBV27 and TRBJ2-1; 9 positions agree with TRBD2. Germline CDR1 reads MNHEY; CDR2 reads SMNVEV (reference sequence). The CDR3 is 17 residues long. The V segment lost 4 bases and the J segment 4 bases; nucleotides outside the gene matches: 11. In DNA, the CDR3 is TGTGCCAGCAGTTCCCCTGGTTGGCGGGAGGGATACAATGAGCAGTTCTTC. The encoded protein is CASSSPGWREGYNEQFF.

This rearrangement joins TRBV5-1 to TRBJ2-1, with 10 bases fitting TRBD2. Germline loops: CDR1 SGHRS, CDR2 YFSETQ. This CDR3 is built from 15 residues. The V segment lost 4 bases and the J segment 7 bases; nucleotides outside the gene matches: 8. CDR3 in DNA: TGCGCCAGCAGCCTAAGCGGGGGGGTGATGAATGAGCAGTTCTTC. Its protein product is CASSLSGGVMNEQFF.

The CDR3 sequence: CASRYQGLATLDTQYF. DNA for the CDR3: TGTGCCAGCAGGTACCAGGGACTAGCGACGTTGGATACGCAGTATTTT. The rearrangement links TRBV2 to TRBJ2-3; TRBD2 matches at 10 bases. The CDR3 has 16 amino acids. Per the germline V gene, CDR1 is SNHLY and CDR2 is FYNNEI. Trimming cost V 6 bases and J 6 bases; bases outside gene matches: 12.

This chain connects TRBV30 to TRBJ1-2, with a weak D call TRBD1 (6 bases). The germline V gene encodes CDR1 GTSNPN and CDR2 SVGIG (reference sequence). This CDR3 has 15 amino acids. V shed 5 bases and J shed 1 base, with 17 bases lying between them. The CDR3 nucleotides are TGTGCCTGGGGGGGGCTAGGCAGAAGTAACTATGGCTACACCTTC. Protein product: CAWGGLGRSNYGYTF. Supplemented by reference TRBV30 and TRBJ1-2, the full variable domain reads SQTIHQWPATLVQPVGSPLSLECTVEGTSNPNLYWYRQAAGRGLQLLFYSVGIGQISSEVPQNLSASRPQDRQFILSSKKLLLSDSGFYLCAWGGLGRSNYGYTFGSGTRLTVV.

V is TRBV14 and J is TRBJ1-2, with D uncertain. This CDR3 is built from 13 residues. V was trimmed by 0 bases and J by 8 bases, leaving 10 bases between them. Germline CDR1 is SGHDN and CDR2 is FVKESK. Written as DNA, the CDR3 is TGTGCCAGCAGCCAAGAAAGGACGATGGGCTACACCTTC. Its translation is CASSQERTMGYTF.

The chain recombines TRBV29-1 with TRBJ1-1; the D gene is possibly TRBD1 (5 bases). Germline lookup yields CDR1 SQVTM and CDR2 ANQGSEA. With 3 bases removed from V and 2 bases from J, the gap between germline ends came to 10 bases. There are 13 residues in the CDR3. Here the CDR3 reads CSVELQANTEAFF. The DNA of the CDR3 is TGCAGCGTTGAGTTACAGGCAAACACTGAAGCTTTCTTT.

The genes are TRBV5-4 and TRBJ2-1; 9 bases line up with TRBD2. CDR3 length: 15 amino acids. V shed 4 bases, J shed 4 bases, and the junction held 6 bases outside the gene matches. Per germline, CDR1 SGHNT and CDR2 YYREEE (reference sequence). CDR3 bases: TGTGCCAGCAGCCCATCAACTAGCGGGTACAATGAGCAGTTCTTC. Translation: CASSPSTSGYNEQFF.

The chain combines TRBV19 with TRBJ1-2; D gene unclear. There are 14 residues in the CDR3. In germline, CDR1 is LNHDA, CDR2 SQIVND (reference sequence). Trimming removed 0 bases from V and 4 bases from J, with 9 bases in between. The CDR3 DNA reads as TGTGCCAGTAGTATAGATTTGGGGATCTATGGCTACACCTTC. It codes for CASSIDLGIYGYTF.